The clone carrying this T cell receptor (beta chain) was seen more than once but under ten times. This sample stems from a study of cytomegalovirus exposure and HLA in healthy donors. Clones were sequenced by immunoSEQ multiplex PCR, and TCRdb holds only the in-frame ones, with some missing. In the table there are around 190,000 clones, around 86% of which are singletons. This TCR derives from a man aged 25-45 years in good health and CMV-seropositive. Sequenced material: PBMCs.

Written as DNA, the CDR3 is TGTGCCAGCAGTTTACGTAAGGGCGAGCAGTTCTTC. This codes for CASSLRKGEQFF. The chain recombines TRBV27 with TRBJ2-1; D not certain. The CDR3 consists of 12 residues. V gave up 2 bases and J gave up 10 bases, with 9 bases separating them. Germline loops: CDR1 MNHEY, CDR2 SMNVEV (reference sequence).